This is a list of T cell receptor beta chains from one sample in a study of shared clonotypes between healthy human individuals. The method was immunoSEQ multiplex PCR; TCRdb's version includes in-frame clones alone and lacks a portion of them. This table holds about 1 million clones, roughly 75% found once. The specimen was memory CD4+ T cells sorted from blood. Receptor source: a man between 18 and 35 years old in good health. Each CDR3 is given with its conserved first and last residue. D genes are given only for firm matches. Clone size is not always given. Where it is, it says once, few, many or a class for expanded clones.

-	TRBV6-6	-	TRBJ2-2	TGTGCCAGCTCGGCGACAGATTCCACCGGGGAGCTGTTTTTT	CASSATDSTGELFF
TRBD1	TRBV7-2	-	TRBJ2-5	TGTGCCAGCAGCTCTCGAGGACAGGGCACCCAGACCCAGTACTTC	CASSSRGQGTQTQYF
-	TRBV7-9	-	TRBJ1-3	TGTGCCAGCAGCCCCCTGAATACTGGAAACACCATATATTTT	CASSPLNTGNTIYF
-	TRBV2	once	TRBJ1-5	TGTGCCAGCAGTGAAGGTGGAGGGTATCAGCCCCAGCATTTT	CASSEGGGYQPQHF
-	TRBV5-4	few	TRBJ1-4	TGTGCCAGCAGCTTGGGGGGGAAGGGACATGAAAAACTGTTTTTT	CASSLGGKGHEKLFF
-	TRBV5-1	few	TRBJ2-7	TGCGCCAGCAGCTTCGGACAGGGAGGGTCCGAGCAGTACTTC	CASSFGQGGSEQYF
-	TRBV11-2	-	TRBJ2-1	TGTGCCAGCAGCTTAGATCGGGGAGTTAAGCGGAATGAGCAGTTCTTC	CASSLDRGVKRNEQFF
TRBD2	TRBV6-1	few	TRBJ2-4	TGTGCCAGCAGTGAAGGGCTAGCGGGCGCCTCCAAAAACATTCAGTACTTC	CASSEGLAGASKNIQYF
-	TRBV29-1	-	TRBJ2-7	TGCAGCGCCGGGGGTCAGACAGACTCCTACGAGCAGTACTTC	CSAGGQTDSYEQYF
-	TRBV10-3	few	TRBJ1-1	TGTGCCATCAGTGCGCAGACGGGGAACACTGAAGCTTTCTTT	CAISAQTGNTEAFF
-	TRBV20-1	-	TRBJ2-1	TGCAGTGCTAGAGATCGCTATGAGCAGTTCTTC	CSARDRYEQFF
TRBD1	TRBV2	-	TRBJ2-1	TGTGCCAGCAGCCTTCAGACAGGGGGCTTCTACAATGAGCAGTTCTTC	CASSLQTGGFYNEQFF
TRBD2	TRBV2	-	TRBJ2-7	TGTGCCAGCAAGCCCCTAGCGGGAGGAAGCGAGCAGTACTTC	CASKPLAGGSEQYF
TRBD1	TRBV25-1	-	TRBJ1-6	TGTGCCAGCGTCAAGAGCTTGACAGGGTCACCCCTCCACTTT	CASVKSLTGSPLHF
-	TRBV6-1	-	TRBJ2-5	TGTGCCAGCAGTGAAGGACCGACTCTCGGGGAGACCCAGTACTTC	CASSEGPTLGETQYF
-	TRBV2	-	TRBJ1-5	TGTGCCAGCAGTGGGCTTCAATCCCAGCATTTT	CASSGLQSQHF
-	TRBV2	-	TRBJ2-5	TGTGCCAGCAGCCCCCACTCAGTGGGCCAGGGAGGTACCCAGTACTTC	CASSPHSVGQGGTQYF
TRBD1	TRBV4-1	-	TRBJ1-2	TGCGCCAGCAGCGATGGACAGGGCTATGGCTACACCTTC	CASSDGQGYGYTF
-	TRBV30	-	TRBJ2-5	TGTGCCTGGAGTGGGGGACTCCAGGAGACCCAGTACTTC	CAWSGGLQETQYF
-	TRBV5-1	-	TRBJ1-1	TGCGCCAGCAGCTTGGGTTTCGGGGTCAGGAACACTGAAGCTTTCTTT	CASSLGFGVRNTEAFF
-	TRBV28	-	TRBJ1-5	TGTGCCAGCAGTTTATGGAGGGTGGGGCAGCCCCAGCATTTT	CASSLWRVGQPQHF
-	TRBV5-4	-	TRBJ1-2	TGTGCCAGCATCGAGTCCCCGGTCCTCGGTTCTGGCTACACCTTC	CASIESPVLGSGYTF
-	TRBV10-3	-	TRBJ1-2	TGTGCCTCTCAAGGTGGGGCAGCGATTTCTAACTATGGCTACACCTTC	CASQGGAAISNYGYTF
TRBD2	TRBV6-6	-	TRBJ2-1	TGTGCCAGCAGTCCTTGGACTAGTCGTAATTTCGATGAGCAGTTCTTC	CASSPWTSRNFDEQFF
TRBD1	TRBV25-1	-	TRBJ2-3	TGTGCCAGCAGCGCCGGGACAGCTAGCACAGATACGCAGTATTTT	CASSAGTASTDTQYF
-	TRBV27	few	TRBJ1-1	TGTGCCAGCAGGCATCCGGGGACTGAAGCTTTCTTT	CASRHPGTEAFF
-	TRBV30	-	TRBJ1-4	TGTGCCTGGAGTCGTGTGGTCTCGGCGTGGGGTAATGAAAAACTGTTTTTT	CAWSRVVSAWGNEKLFF
-	TRBV5-1	once	TRBJ1-2	TGCGCCAGCAGCTTGGATGAGGGAGGGACTCGTGGCTACACCTTC	CASSLDEGGTRGYTF
TRBD1	TRBV5-1	few	TRBJ1-6	TGCGCCAGCAGCTTGGAAAGGGACAGGGGCATTTCACCCCTCCACTTT	CASSLERDRGISPLHF
TRBD2	TRBV18	-	TRBJ2-5	TGTGCCAGCTCACGACTAGCGGCCCCCCAGACCCAGTACTTC	CASSRLAAPQTQYF
-	TRBV4-3	-	TRBJ2-7	TGCGCCAGCAGCCAAGCACTAGCGGGACAGGGGTCGAGTGAGCAGTACTTC	CASSQALAGQGSSEQYF
TRBD2	TRBV6-5	-	TRBJ2-7	TGTGCCAGCAGCCAACCGGGACTATCCTACGAGCAGTACTTC	CASSQPGLSYEQYF
TRBD2	TRBV2	-	TRBJ2-7	TGTGCCAGCAGTGGTATTATTTGGACTAGCGGTATCGAGCAGTACTTC	CASSGIIWTSGIEQYF
-	TRBV28	-	TRBJ2-5	TGTGCCAGCAGTTTTACCCGATTCCAAGAGACCCAGTACTTC	CASSFTRFQETQYF
-	TRBV25-1	-	TRBJ2-7	TGTGCCAGCAGTGATAATAGCTACAACTACGAGCAGTACTTC	CASSDNSYNYEQYF
TRBD1	TRBV10-3	once	TRBJ2-3	TGTGCCATATGGACAGGGGGCACAGATACGCAGTATTTT	CAIWTGGTDTQYF
TRBD1	TRBV5-1	few	TRBJ2-7	TGCGCCATCCCTGGGACAGACTACGAGCAGTACTTC	CAIPGTDYEQYF
-	TRBV12-5	-	TRBJ2-1	TGTGCTAGTGGTAGGGGATACAATGAGCAGTTCTTC	CASGRGYNEQFF
TRBD2	TRBV5-4	-	TRBJ2-7	TGTGCCAGCAGCCGTAGGACTAGCGACGAGCAGTACTTC	CASSRRTSDEQYF
-	TRBV5-1	-	TRBJ2-3	TGCGCCAGCAGCTTGGGGGTAGCCCACACCACAGATACGCAGTATTTT	CASSLGVAHTTDTQYF
-	TRBV5-4	-	TRBJ1-2	TGTGCCAGCAGCCAAGGTCAGGGACCAATCTATGGCTACACCTTC	CASSQGQGPIYGYTF
TRBD1	TRBV11-1	once	TRBJ1-2	TGTGCCAGCAGCTTAGAGGGCCAGGGGGCGAGTGGCTACACCTTC	CASSLEGQGASGYTF